These 32 T cell receptor beta chains share one sample of origin, sequenced in a study of shared clonotypes between healthy human individuals. CD45RO-negative, CCR7-selected cells formed the naive CD8 fraction, which excluded terminally differentiated effector memory CD45RA+ cells. The method was immunoSEQ multiplex PCR; TCRdb's version includes in-frame clones alone and lacks a portion of them. The data show about 680,000 clones, about 90% seen once. Sequenced: naive CD8+ T cells sorted from blood. Receptors originate from a man aged 25 to 40 in good health.

The genes are TRBV4-2 and TRBJ2-1, with 8 bases lining up with TRBD1. J was trimmed by 5 bases and V by 0 bases; bases with no gene match: 9. CDR1 is LGHNA, CDR2 YNFKEQ, per germline. The CDR3 spans 17 residues. The CDR3 nucleotides read TGTGCCAGCAGCCAAGAATCCCGGACAGGGCTAAACAATGAGCAGTTCTTC. This codes for CASSQESRTGLNNEQFF.

The chain links TRBV11-2 to TRBJ2-1; 12 bases are a match to TRBD2. V lost 2 bases, J lost 6 bases, and 5 bases stayed unmatched. The CDR3 covers 16 residues. Germline V gives CDR1 SGHAT, CDR2 FQNNGV. The CDR3 is CASSLFPSGRANEQFF. CDR3 coding DNA: TGTGCCAGCAGCTTATTCCCTAGCGGGAGGGCCAATGAGCAGTTCTTC.

This chain joins TRBV5-4 and TRBJ2-7; D unclear. The CDR3 has 12 amino acids. With 1 base removed from V and 0 bases from J, the gap between germline ends came to 2 bases. The germline CDR1 and CDR2 sequences are SGHNT and YYREEE (reference sequence). In nucleotides, the CDR3 is TGTGCCAGCAGCTTGAGCTCCTACGAGCAGTACTTC. Its translation is CASSLSSYEQYF.

The genes are TRBV7-8 and TRBJ2-7, with TRBD2 matching over 11 bases. CDR1 is SGHVS, CDR2 FQNEAQ, per germline. V was clipped by 2 bases and J by 3 bases; unmatched bases: 12. The CDR3 contains 18 residues. The CDR3 sequence is CASSLRELAGESIYEQYF. In nucleotides, the CDR3 is TGTGCCAGCAGCTTAAGGGAACTAGCGGGAGAGTCCATCTACGAGCAGTACTTC.

The rearrangement links TRBV6-5 to TRBJ1-1; 7 nucleotides align to TRBD1. The CDR3 is made up of 16 amino acids. J gave up 0 bases and V 0 bases, and 4 bases lay outside the gene matches. CDR1 MNHEY and CDR2 SVGAGI come from the germline V gene. The CDR3 region is CASSYSGGTVNTEAFF. Here the CDR3 DNA reads TGTGCCAGCAGTTACTCTGGTGGGACAGTGAACACTGAAGCTTTCTTT.

The gene calls are TRBV28 and TRBJ1-5; a weak D match, TRBD1 (6 bases). CDR3 size: 15 residues. The V gene lost 5 bases and the J gene lost 4 bases, with 15 bases spanning the gap. Germline V gene data show CDR1 as MDHEN and CDR2 as SYDVKM. CDR3 sequence reads: CASSLQGPGNQPQHF. Here the CDR3 DNA reads TGTGCCAGCAGTCTACAGGGTCCGGGGAATCAGCCCCAGCATTTT.

The gene calls are TRBV7-8 and TRBJ1-1; D ambiguous. This CDR3 region has 16 residues. The germline V gene encodes CDR1 SGHVS and CDR2 FQNEAQ. Trimming removed 5 bases from V and 0 bases from J, with 16 bases in between. The chain's CDR3 is CASSHDRDKLNTEAFF. CDR3 bases: TGTGCCAGCAGCCACGACCGAGACAAGCTGAACACTGAAGCTTTCTTT.

Remarks on this clone: This CDR3 is also generated by other DNA sequences in the sample. The rearrangement joins TRBV7-2 to TRBJ2-7; D is unclear. The CDR3 is 12 amino acids. Germline-derived CDR1 and CDR2 are SGHTA and FQGNSA. Trimming pared 5 bases from V and 4 bases from J, leaving 9 bases between. The CDR3 DNA reads TGTGCCAGCAGCCCCTCGAGTTACGAGCAGTACTTC. Translating gives CASSPSSYEQYF.

The V and J genes are TRBV7-8 and TRBJ2-7; possibly TRBD1 for D (6 bases). The CDR3 has 15 amino acids. Trimming removed 5 bases from V and 2 bases from J, with 16 bases in between. Germline V gene sequence: CDR1 SGHVS, CDR2 FQNEAQ. CDR3 loop: CASSTPRTATYEQYF. The CDR3 DNA is TGTGCCAGCAGCACCCCCCGGACAGCCACCTACGAGCAGTACTTC.

The chain combines TRBV5-1 with TRBJ2-5; D is unresolved. Germline assignment: CDR1 SGHRS and CDR2 YFSETQ. This CDR3 spans 15 amino acids. The V end lost 0 bases, the J end lost 1 base, and 10 bases lay between the germline ends. The CDR3: CASSLAERPQETQYF. CDR3 in DNA: TGCGCCAGCAGCTTGGCTGAAAGACCCCAAGAGACCCAGTACTTC. Using reference TRBV5-1 and TRBJ2-5 for the parts outside the CDR3, the full variable domain is KAGVTQTPRYLIKTRGQQVTLSCSPISGHRSVSWYQQTPGQGLQFLFEYFSETQRNKGNFPGRFSGRQFSNSRSEMNVSTLELGDSALYLCASSLAERPQETQYFGPGTRLLVL.

This chain joins TRBV9 and TRBJ2-7; the match to TRBD2 covers 13 bases. CDR3 size: 16 residues. Germline V gene data show CDR1 as SGDLS and CDR2 as YYNGEE. The trim removed 4 bases at V and 4 bases at J, leaving 8 bases unmatched. CDR3 region: CASSSGLAGVQYEQYF. CDR3 DNA: TGTGCCAGCAGCTCTGGACTAGCGGGAGTACAATACGAGCAGTACTTC. The full variable domain, in which reference TRBV9 and TRBJ2-7 provide the parts outside the CDR3, is DSGVTQTPKHLITATGQRVTLRCSPRSGDLSVYWYQQSLDQGLQFLIQYYNGEERAKGNILERFSAQQFPDLHSELNLSSLELGDSALYFCASSSGLAGVQYEQYFGPGTRLTVT.

The chain employs TRBV7-9 and TRBJ2-7, with 7 bases aligning to TRBD1. The V and J ends lost 3 bases and 0 bases, in that order; junction bases with no gene match: 8. This CDR3 region has 16 residues. CDR1 and CDR2 (germline): SEHNR, FQNEAQ (reference sequence). In nucleotides, the CDR3 is TGTGCCAGCAGCTTGTGGGGACAGACGCGCTCCTACGAGCAGTACTTC. Protein: CASSLWGQTRSYEQYF.

This chain links TRBV19 with TRBJ2-7; TRBD2 matches 9 bases. V dropped 3 bases and J dropped 4; count of bases not matched to a gene: 7. The CDR3 is 15 residues long. The V gene's germline CDR1 is LNHDA and CDR2 SQIVND (reference sequence). As DNA, the CDR3 is TGTGCCAGTAGTATTCGGGCTAGCGGGAATTACGAGCAGTACTTC. Its translation: CASSIRASGNYEQYF.

The V and J genes are TRBV2 and TRBJ1-1; TRBD1 might be the D (6 bases). The V gene's germline CDR1 is SNHLY and CDR2 FYNNEI. The ends were cut back, 1 base at V and 5 bases at J, with 17 bases in the middle. The CDR3 length is 16 residues. CDR3 residues: CASSEDWGAMGTEAFF. DNA of the CDR3: TGTGCCAGCAGTGAAGACTGGGGGGCTATGGGAACTGAAGCTTTCTTT.

V and J are TRBV28 and TRBJ2-7, with 8 bases lining up with TRBD1. The J segment lost 6 bases and the V segment lost 1 base, leaving 11 bases of the junction unmatched. The CDR3 runs to 16 residues. Per the germline V gene, CDR1 is MDHEN and CDR2 is SYDVKM. The CDR3 DNA sequence: TGTGCCAGCAGTTTATTGTCAGGGGGCGCAGATGGCGAGCAGTACTTC. Translation: CASSLLSGGADGEQYF.

The rearrangement uses TRBV7-9 and TRBJ2-7, with D possibly being TRBD2 (5 bases). The CDR3 length is 15 residues. CDR1 is SEHNR, CDR2 FQNEAQ, per germline (reference sequence). V was shortened by 5 bases and J by 3 bases, with 17 bases between the two germline ends. CDR3 in DNA: TGTGCCAGCAGCCACCCCTTAGCGAGGGACTACGAGCAGTACTTC. As protein: CASSHPLARDYEQYF.

V usage is TRBV4-1 and J usage is TRBJ2-1; possible D gene TRBD2, 5 bases. V was cut by 0 bases and J by 3 bases, with 15 bases left in between. The CDR3 has 17 residues. In germline, CDR1 is MGHRA, CDR2 YSYEKL. CDR3 protein: CASSQEGARLFYNEQFF. In DNA, the CDR3 is TGCGCCAGCAGCCAAGAGGGAGCCAGACTATTCTACAATGAGCAGTTCTTC.

This clone was detected only once. Other DNA sequences from this sample encode an identical CDR3 as well. J is TRBJ2-7 and V is TRBV7-9; unclear D gene. CDR3 length equals 12 residues. The germline CDR1 and CDR2 sequences are SEHNR and FQNEAQ (reference sequence). The V and J ends lost 4 bases and 0 bases respectively, with 4 bases between them. CDR3 loop: CASSWGSYEQYF. The CDR3 nucleotides read TGTGCCAGCAGCTGGGGCTCCTACGAGCAGTACTTC.

J is TRBJ2-7 and V is TRBV7-9; maybe TRBD2 (6 bases). Trimming stripped 1 base from V and 3 bases from J, with 16 bases between. Germline loops: CDR1 SEHNR, CDR2 FQNEAQ (reference sequence). CDR3 size: 16 residues. The CDR3 reads CASSLVGGGEDYEQYF. The CDR3 DNA reads TGTGCCAGCAGCTTAGTTGGTGGCGGGGAAGACTACGAGCAGTACTTC.

This clone was detected only once. The chain employs TRBV7-9 and TRBJ2-2, with TRBD1 matching over 9 bases. The length of the CDR3 is 16 residues. After removal of 5 bases from V and 3 bases from J, the junction contained 7 bases not matched to a gene. Germline CDR1 SEHNR, CDR2 FQNEAQ (reference sequence). CDR3 amino acids: CASSKSGTGYTGELFF. The DNA of the CDR3 is TGTGCCAGCAGCAAATCCGGGACAGGGTACACCGGGGAGCTGTTTTTT.

This chain uses TRBV2 with TRBJ2-7; 9 bases align to TRBD2. Per germline, CDR1 SNHLY and CDR2 FYNNEI. This CDR3 is 15 amino acids long. With 6 bases clipped from V and 2 bases from J, the junction kept 8 bases outside the gene matches. The CDR3 DNA reads as TGTGCCAGCAGGGGGCAGCGGGAGGCAACCTACGAGCAGTACTTC. This encodes CASRGQREATYEQYF.

This sequence joins TRBV6-4 and TRBJ1-1; D may be TRBD1 (5 bases). Per the germline V gene, CDR1 is MRHNA and CDR2 is SNTAGT. This CDR3 region has 15 residues. Trimming took 5 bases from V and 5 from J, leaving 18 bases between them. CDR3 nucleotides: TGTGCCAGCAGTTCGGCCAGCGGCGGGGGGACTGAAGCTTTCTTT. This codes for CASSSASGGGTEAFF.

The rearrangement joins TRBV27 to TRBJ2-7, with a possible D match to TRBD2 (7 bases). Germline loops: CDR1 MNHEY, CDR2 SMNVEV (reference sequence). The V gene lost 3 bases and the J gene lost 6 bases, with 15 bases spanning the gap. CDR3 length: 14 amino acids. CDR3 coding DNA: TGTGCCAGCAGTTTTCTAGTGGGAGGGGGCGAGCAGTACTTC. This gives the protein CASSFLVGGGEQYF.

The chain couples TRBV28 to TRBJ2-1; TRBD2 aligns across 10 bases. The length of the CDR3 is 16 residues. V trimming: 6 bases; J trimming: 6 bases; junction bases outside the gene matches: 11. CDR1 MDHEN and CDR2 SYDVKM come from the germline V gene. This chain's CDR3 is CASSQTLAGVSNEQFF. CDR3 in DNA: TGTGCCAGCAGCCAGACTCTAGCGGGAGTTTCCAATGAGCAGTTCTTC.

CDR3 sequence reads: CAWPPVGQGFFGVDQPQHF. In DNA form, the CDR3 reads TGTGCCTGGCCACCGGTGGGACAGGGATTTTTTGGTGTGGATCAGCCCCAGCATTTT. This rearrangement joins TRBV30 to TRBJ1-5; 9 positions match TRBD1. Trimming took 5 bases from V and 5 from J; bases not matched to a gene: 22. Germline CDR1 and CDR2: GTSNPN and SVGIG (reference sequence). The CDR3 covers 19 residues. The full variable domain, rest sourced from reference TRBV30 and TRBJ1-5, is SQTIHQWPATLVQPVGSPLSLECTVEGTSNPNLYWYRQAAGRGLQLLFYSVGIGQISSEVPQNLSASRPQDRQFILSSKKLLLSDSGFYLCAWPPVGQGFFGVDQPQHFGDGTRLSIL.

This rearrangement joins TRBV4-1 to TRBJ2-1, with D tentatively TRBD2 (6 bases). V gave up 4 bases and J gave up 4 bases, with 17 bases separating them. This CDR3 spans 16 amino acids. CDR1 is MGHRA and CDR2 is YSYEKL in the germline V gene. The CDR3 region is CASSRTTRLEYNEQFF. CDR3 bases: TGCGCCAGCAGCCGCACCACTCGACTAGAGTACAATGAGCAGTTCTTC.

The chain uses TRBV7-2 and TRBJ2-5; possibly TRBD2 for D (5 bases). The V gene lost 4 bases and the J gene lost 2 bases, with 23 bases spanning the gap. The CDR3 is made up of 18 amino acids. The germline gives CDR1 SGHTA, CDR2 FQGNSA. The CDR3 DNA reads as TGTGCCAGCAGCTATTCTCCGGGAACTCTCACTGGGCAAGAGACCCAGTACTTC. The encoded protein is CASSYSPGTLTGQETQYF.

The chain joins TRBV7-2 to TRBJ1-5; D remains ambiguous. The germline V gene encodes CDR1 SGHTA and CDR2 FQGNSA. This CDR3 is 18 amino acids long. The V gene lost 2 bases and the J gene lost 6 bases, with 23 bases spanning the gap. The CDR3: CASSLTSSVALRGQPQHF. The DNA of the CDR3 is TGTGCCAGCAGCTTAACCAGCTCCGTCGCCTTACGTGGTCAGCCCCAGCATTTT.

The V call is TRBV29-1, the J call TRBJ2-5, with D maybe TRBD2 (6 bases). V was pared by 3 bases and J by 2 bases, with 16 bases between. The germline CDR1 and CDR2 sequences are SQVTM and ANQGSEA. The CDR3 loop spans 15 amino acids. CDR3 DNA: TGCAGCGTTGAGGGGTACGGGAGTTGGCAAGAGACCCAGTACTTC. Amino acids: CSVEGYGSWQETQYF.

As to this clone: A much larger clone sits a single nucleotide away, making a read error possible. The rearrangement links TRBV7-2 to TRBJ2-1; D gene unclear. This CDR3 is built from 10 residues. Per the germline V gene, CDR1 is SGHTA and CDR2 is FQGNSA. V lost 6 bases and J 7 bases, leaving 4 bases between the germline ends. For the CDR3, the DNA is TGTGCCAGCAGGGGGAATGAGCAGTTCTTC. Amino acid sequence: CASRGNEQFF.

V and J are TRBV19 and TRBJ2-1; a weak D match, TRBD1 (5 bases). The CDR3 runs 12 residues. The V end was cut by 7 bases, the J end by 5 bases, with 9 bases between. CDR1 is LNHDA, CDR2 SQIVND, per germline (reference sequence). In DNA, the CDR3 is TGTGCCAGTAAGCAGGGTGACAATGAGCAGTTCTTC. Its protein is CASKQGDNEQFF.

This clone showed up just once. The rearrangement links TRBV7-4 to TRBJ2-7; 8 bases match TRBD2. The length of the CDR3 is 16 residues. The germline gives CDR1 SGHVT, CDR2 SQSDAQ. V shed 2 bases and J 1 base; nucleotides not matched to a gene: 7. The DNA of the CDR3 is TGTGCCAGCAGCTTACTCCTAGCGGGCTTGTCCTACGAGCAGTACTTC. Translation gives CASSLLLAGLSYEQYF.